Below, 27 T cell receptor beta chains from the same sample are listed, as sequenced in a study of response to subunit inactivated influenza vaccine. MiXCR, applied by TCRdb to the RT-PCR reads, yields one record per CDR3 protein. The profile shows about 530,000 distinct CDR3 sequences, 10% to 15% of them singletons. The specimen was PBMCs from blood, collected 40 to 50 days after vaccination. The receptors stem from a man aged 50-60 years who received an inactivated influenza vaccine.

This clonotype has ten or more counts. This chain joins TRBV5-1 and TRBJ1-2; 9 positions match TRBD1. Trimming cost V 4 bases and J 13 bases; bases outside gene matches: 8. CDR1 and CDR2 from the germline V gene are SGHRS and YFSETQ. The CDR3 consists of 12 residues. DNA of the CDR3: TGCGCCAGCAGCCAGGGGACAGGGCATTCCACCTTC. This gives the protein CASSQGTGHSTF.

The chain links TRBV5-1 to TRBJ2-2; D gene unclear. The CDR3 totals 14 residues. Germline CDR1 is SGHRS and CDR2 is YFSETQ. V lost 0 bases to trimming and J lost 6 bases, with 9 bases between them. CDR3 sequence (DNA): TGCGCCAGCAGCTTGGACAGTTTGGCCGGGGAGCTGTTTTTT. Amino acids: CASSLDSLAGELFF. The whole variable domain, filled in from reference TRBV5-1 and TRBJ2-2, reads KAGVTQTPRYLIKTRGQQVTLSCSPISGHRSVSWYQQTPGQGLQFLFEYFSETQRNKGNFPGRFSGRQFSNSRSEMNVSTLELGDSALYLCASSLDSLAGELFFGEGSRLTVL.

This chain connects TRBV27 to TRBJ2-5; TRBD1 might be the D (6 bases). Germline lookup yields CDR1 MNHEY and CDR2 SMNVEV (reference sequence). V was clipped by 4 bases and J by 4 bases, with 13 bases between them. The CDR3 spans 14 residues. The CDR3 sequence is CASSYREFPETQYF. The CDR3 coding sequence is TGTGCCAGCAGTTACAGGGAGTTCCCAGAGACCCAGTACTTC.

This clonotype was found a few times. The V gene is TRBV9, the J gene TRBJ2-7; D might be TRBD2 (6 bases). Germline CDR1 SGDLS, CDR2 YYNGEE. Trimming pared 0 bases from V and 0 bases from J, leaving 10 bases between. This CDR3 contains 15 residues. CDR3 bases: TGTGCCAGCAGCGTAGGGGGGGAGAGCTCCTACGAGCAGTACTTC. Amino acid sequence: CASSVGGESSYEQYF.

This clonotype occurred a few times. This chain links TRBV11-2 with TRBJ2-7; unclear D gene. The length of the CDR3 is 14 residues. Germline CDR1 is SGHAT and CDR2 is FQNNGV. Trimming removed 1 base at V and 1 base at J, with 8 bases between. The CDR3 sequence is CASSLVLGSYEQYF. The CDR3 DNA reads TGTGCCAGCAGCTTAGTGTTAGGTTCCTACGAGCAGTACTTC.

This clonotype occurred a few times. The chain links TRBV10-3 to TRBJ2-7, with D possibly matching TRBD2 (6 bases). Germline-derived CDR1 and CDR2 are ENHRY and SYGVKD. The CDR3 consists of 12 residues. V lost 3 bases to trimming and J lost 12 bases, with 15 bases between them. The CDR3 region has the DNA TGTGCCATCAGTGAAACAGCGGGTCGCAGGTACTTC. As protein: CAISETAGRRYF.

This clonotype was observed many times. The chain uses TRBV20-1 and TRBJ2-2; 10 nucleotides match TRBD1. This CDR3 is built from 14 residues. Germline CDR1 and CDR2: DFQATT and SNEGSKA (reference sequence). The J segment lost 2 bases and the V segment lost 3 bases, leaving 0 bases of the junction unmatched. The CDR3 reads CSARTGGNTGELFF. CDR3 nucleotide sequence: TGCAGTGCTAGGACAGGGGGCAACACCGGGGAGCTGTTTTTT.

The chain has TRBV25-1 and TRBJ2-3, with D perhaps matching TRBD2 (5 bases). CDR1 and CDR2 (germline): MGHDK, SYGVNS. V shed 3 bases and J shed 2 bases, with 15 bases lying between them. This CDR3 spans 16 amino acids. CDR3 DNA sequence: TGTGCCAGCAGTGACCCTAGCAGTGGGAACACAGATACGCAGTATTTT. Translated: CASSDPSSGNTDTQYF.

This clonotype was counted ten times or more. The gene calls are TRBV20-1 and TRBJ2-7; TRBD2 agrees at 7 bases. The CDR3 loop spans 16 amino acids. Germline V CDR1 and CDR2: DFQATT, SNEGSKA (reference sequence). Trimming at V came to 3 bases and at J to 3 bases, leaving 14 bases not matched to a gene. The CDR3 region has the DNA TGCAGTGCTAGTGGGCCGGGAGGCCCCAATAACTACGAGCAGTACTTC. Translation gives CSASGPGGPNNYEQYF.

This clonotype was picked up many times. This rearrangement joins TRBV6-5 to TRBJ2-7, with 7 bases that match TRBD1. This CDR3 contains 14 residues. The germline CDR1 and CDR2 sequences are MNHEY and SVGAGI. Trimming cost V 2 bases and J 4 bases; bases outside gene matches: 5. CDR3 DNA sequence: TGTGCCAGCAGTTACGCAGGGGGAGAATACGAGCAGTACTTC. This sequence encodes CASSYAGGEYEQYF.

This clonotype has ten or more counts. CDR3 coding DNA: TGTGCCAGCACCGATGAGCTGGAGTCGGGCGGGAGGAGCTCCTACAATGAGCAGTTCTTC. Amino acids: CASTDELESGGRSSYNEQFF. V usage is TRBV7-6 and J usage is TRBJ2-1, with 8 nucleotides matching TRBD2. The CDR3 is 20 residues long. Trimming at V came to 7 bases and at J to 0 bases, leaving 20 bases not matched to a gene. Per germline, CDR1 SGHVS and CDR2 FNYEAQ.

This clonotype was counted ten times or more. The V call is TRBV30, the J call TRBJ2-7, with 9 bases that match TRBD1. The V segment lost 1 base and the J segment 5 bases; nucleotides outside the gene matches: 6. Germline lookup yields CDR1 GTSNPN and CDR2 SVGIG (reference sequence). This CDR3 has 14 residues. The CDR3, as DNA: TGTGCCTGGAGTGCTGGACAGGGGTGGAACGAGCAGTACTTC. This translates into CAWSAGQGWNEQYF.

The V gene is TRBV4-3, the J gene TRBJ2-2; 10 bases map to TRBD2. The germline V gene encodes CDR1 LGHNA and CDR2 YSLEER. The V segment lost 0 bases and the J segment 7 bases; nucleotides outside the gene matches: 8. This CDR3 contains 17 residues. Here the CDR3 reads CASSQDPASGSGGELFF. CDR3 nucleotide sequence: TGCGCCAGCAGCCAAGATCCGGCTAGCGGGAGCGGCGGGGAGCTGTTTTTT.

The V and J genes are TRBV6-2 or TRBV6-3 and TRBJ2-1; TRBD2 might be the D (6 bases). V lost 10 bases and J lost 0, with 16 bases in between. The CDR3 spans 15 residues. CDR1 MNHEY and CDR2 SVGEGT come from the germline V gene. This chain's CDR3 is CATPKTGVSYNEQFF. The DNA of the CDR3 is TGTGCCACCCCCAAGACGGGGGTCTCCTACAATGAGCAGTTCTTC.

This clonotype was observed a few times. The J gene is TRBJ2-7, the V gene TRBV4-3; possible D gene TRBD2, 5 bases. Germline-derived CDR1 and CDR2 are LGHNA and YSLEER. Deletions cut 4 bases from V and 0 bases from J, with 13 bases between. CDR3 length equals 15 residues. The CDR3 region is CASSRQVGSSYEQYF. The CDR3 DNA reads as TGCGCCAGCAGCCGTCAAGTGGGGAGCTCCTACGAGCAGTACTTC.

This clonotype was seen repeatedly, ten times or more. The V and J genes are TRBV7-2 and TRBJ1-1; 7 bases align to TRBD1. V shed 4 bases and J 8 bases; nucleotides not matched to a gene: 13. From germline, CDR1 is SGHTA and CDR2 FQGNSA. The CDR3 has 15 residues. The DNA of the CDR3 is TGTGCCAGCAGCTCCCTTCCCGCGACAGGGCGAGAAGCTTTCTTT. Protein: CASSSLPATGREAFF.

V and J are TRBV4-3 and TRBJ2-1, with 7 bases aligning to TRBD2. CDR1 and CDR2 from the germline V gene are LGHNA and YSLEER. The CDR3 consists of 12 residues. The trim removed 3 bases at V and 10 bases at J, leaving 3 bases unmatched. For the CDR3, the DNA is TGCGCCAGCAGCCAGGCAGCGGGGGAGCAGTTCTTC. It codes for CASSQAAGEQFF.

A few counts support this clonotype. This chain uses TRBV7-6 with TRBJ1-3; the D gene is possibly TRBD1 (5 bases). CDR1 and CDR2 from the germline V gene are SGHVS and FNYEAQ. The CDR3 runs to 14 residues. The ends were cut back, 5 bases at V and 2 bases at J, with 10 bases in the middle. The CDR3 protein is CASSVQGAGNTIYF. As DNA, the CDR3 is TGTGCCAGCAGCGTCCAGGGAGCTGGAAACACCATATATTTT.

This clonotype was picked up a small number of times. The genes are TRBV20-1 and TRBJ2-7, with no clear D. Per the germline V gene, CDR1 is DFQATT and CDR2 is SNEGSKA (reference sequence). Trimming pared 3 bases from V and 0 bases from J, leaving 12 bases between. This CDR3 has 14 residues. Here the CDR3 reads CSARWVASSYEQYF. The CDR3 DNA is TGCAGTGCTAGGTGGGTTGCCAGCTCCTACGAGCAGTACTTC.

The chain has TRBV29-1 and TRBJ1-1; 7 bases match TRBD1. CDR3 size: 13 residues. The germline V gene encodes CDR1 SQVTM and CDR2 ANQGSEA. Germline trimming cut 7 bases from V and 3 bases from J; bases unmatched to any gene: 8. Here the CDR3 reads CSAMGQSYTEAFF. The CDR3 DNA reads as TGCAGCGCGATGGGACAGAGCTACACTGAAGCTTTCTTT.

This clonotype was seen at least ten times. The CDR3 nucleotides are TGTGCCACCAGTAGGGACGGAACCAACACTGAAGCTTTCTTT. Translating gives CATSRDGTNTEAFF. The gene calls are TRBV24-1 and TRBJ1-1; D may be TRBD1 (5 bases). The length of the CDR3 is 14 residues. V was cut by 6 bases and J by 2 bases, with 12 bases left in between. Germline assignment: CDR1 KGHDR and CDR2 SFDVKD.

This rearrangement joins TRBV19 to TRBJ2-7, with 7 bases fitting TRBD1. V was pared by 3 bases and J by 6 bases, with 8 bases of the junction left unmatched. Looked up from germline, CDR1 is LNHDA and CDR2 is SQIVND (reference sequence). This CDR3 contains 14 residues. CDR3 coding DNA: TGTGCCAGTAGTATCGGGCAGGGGGTATTCGAGCAGTACTTC. As protein: CASSIGQGVFEQYF. Looking up the rest from reference TRBV19 and TRBJ2-7 gives the full variable domain: DGGITQSPKYLFRKEGQNVTLSCEQNLNHDAMYWYRQDPGQGLRLIYYSQIVNDFQKGDIAEGYSVSREKKESFPLTVTSAQKNPTAFYLCASSIGQGVFEQYFGPGTRLTVT.

In its sample, this clonotype was seen many times. This chain connects TRBV12-3 or TRBV12-4 to TRBJ1-5; D is unclear. Trimming took 8 bases from V and 2 from J, leaving 13 bases between them. This CDR3 has 14 residues. CDR3 bases: TGTGCCAGCGCGAACGGCTGGGGCAATCAGCCCCAGCATTTT. It translates to CASANGWGNQPQHF.

Only a few counts were recorded for this clonotype. The rearrangement uses TRBV29-1 and TRBJ2-7, with D unclear. Trimming took 3 bases from V and 1 from J, leaving 10 bases between them. The germline CDR1 and CDR2 sequences are SQVTM and ANQGSEA. This CDR3 comprises 13 residues. Here the CDR3 DNA reads TGCAGCGTTGAGGGTATAGGATCCTACGAGCAGTACTTC. Its protein product is CSVEGIGSYEQYF.

The gene calls are TRBV5-5 and TRBJ2-1, with D tentatively TRBD2 (7 bases). Germline lookup yields CDR1 SGHKS and CDR2 YYEKEE (reference sequence). The CDR3 spans 14 residues. V was trimmed by 4 bases and J by 10 bases, leaving 18 bases between them. In nucleotides, the CDR3 is TGTGCCAGCAGCGTAACACGGGGGGCTTGGGAGCAGTTCTTC. It specifies CASSVTRGAWEQFF.

The chain employs TRBV20-1 and TRBJ2-1; 7 nucleotides agree with TRBD2. CDR3 size: 15 residues. V was clipped by 4 bases and J by 5 bases; unmatched bases: 11. CDR1 is DFQATT and CDR2 is SNEGSKA in the germline V gene (reference sequence). CDR3 sequence reads: CSATPVKRGHNEQFF. CDR3 nucleotide sequence: TGCAGTGCTACCCCCGTGAAGCGGGGACACAATGAGCAGTTCTTC.

V gene TRBV7-2 combines with J gene TRBJ2-4, with 8 positions matching TRBD2. This CDR3 is built from 17 residues. Germline V CDR1 and CDR2: SGHTA, FQGNSA. Trimming at V came to 5 bases and at J to 0 bases, leaving 9 bases not matched to a gene. The CDR3 bases are TGTGCCAGCAGCGCCCCGGGACTAGACTTAGCCAAAAACATTCAGTACTTC. Its protein is CASSAPGLDLAKNIQYF.